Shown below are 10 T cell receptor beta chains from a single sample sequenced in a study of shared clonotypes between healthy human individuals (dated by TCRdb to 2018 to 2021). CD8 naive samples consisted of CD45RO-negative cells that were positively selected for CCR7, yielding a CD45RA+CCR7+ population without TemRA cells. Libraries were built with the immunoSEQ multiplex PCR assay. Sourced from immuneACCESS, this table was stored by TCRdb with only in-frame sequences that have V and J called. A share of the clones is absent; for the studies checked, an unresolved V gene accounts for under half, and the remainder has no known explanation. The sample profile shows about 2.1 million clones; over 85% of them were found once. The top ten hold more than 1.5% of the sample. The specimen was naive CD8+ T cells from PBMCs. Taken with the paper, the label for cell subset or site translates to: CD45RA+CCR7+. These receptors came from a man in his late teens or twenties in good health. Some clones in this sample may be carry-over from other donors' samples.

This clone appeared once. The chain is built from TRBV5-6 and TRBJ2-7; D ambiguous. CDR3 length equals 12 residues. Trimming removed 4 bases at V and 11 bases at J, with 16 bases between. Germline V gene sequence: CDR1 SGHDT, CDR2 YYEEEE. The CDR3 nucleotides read TGTGCCAGCAGCCCGGGTAAGGGTATCAAGTACTTC. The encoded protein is CASSPGKGIKYF.

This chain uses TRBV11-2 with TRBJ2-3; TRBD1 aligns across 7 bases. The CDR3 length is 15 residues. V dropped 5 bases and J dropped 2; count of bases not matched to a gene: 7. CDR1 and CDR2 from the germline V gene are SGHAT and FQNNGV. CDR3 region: CASSDMTGYTDTQYF. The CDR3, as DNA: TGTGCCAGCAGCGACATGACAGGGTACACAGATACGCAGTATTTT.

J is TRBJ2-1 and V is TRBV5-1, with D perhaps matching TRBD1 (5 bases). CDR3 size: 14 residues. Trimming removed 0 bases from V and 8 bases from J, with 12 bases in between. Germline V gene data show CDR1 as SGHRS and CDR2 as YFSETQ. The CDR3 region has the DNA TGCGCCAGCAGCTTGGCGGGCCAGGGCGATGAGCAGTTCTTC. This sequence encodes CASSLAGQGDEQFF.

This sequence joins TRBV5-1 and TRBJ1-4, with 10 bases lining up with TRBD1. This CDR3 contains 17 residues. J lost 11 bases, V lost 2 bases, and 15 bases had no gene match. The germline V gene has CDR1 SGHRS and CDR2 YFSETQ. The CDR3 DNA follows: TGCGCCAGCAGCTTCCATCCGGGACAGGGGATGGTGAAGAAACTGTTTTTT. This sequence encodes CASSFHPGQGMVKKLFF.

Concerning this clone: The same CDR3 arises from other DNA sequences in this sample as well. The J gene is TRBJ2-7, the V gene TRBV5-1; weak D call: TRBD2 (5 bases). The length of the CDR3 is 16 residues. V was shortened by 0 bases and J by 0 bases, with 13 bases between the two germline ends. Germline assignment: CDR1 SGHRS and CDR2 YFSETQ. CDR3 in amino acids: CASSLEPGISSYEQYF. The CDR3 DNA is TGCGCCAGCAGCTTGGAGCCGGGGATCTCCTCCTACGAGCAGTACTTC.

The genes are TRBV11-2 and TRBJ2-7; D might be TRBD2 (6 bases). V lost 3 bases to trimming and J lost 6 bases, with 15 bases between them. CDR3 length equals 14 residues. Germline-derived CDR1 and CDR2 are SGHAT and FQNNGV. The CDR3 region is CASSFTEGLREQYF. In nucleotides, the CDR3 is TGTGCCAGCAGCTTCACCGAGGGACTGCGCGAGCAGTACTTC.

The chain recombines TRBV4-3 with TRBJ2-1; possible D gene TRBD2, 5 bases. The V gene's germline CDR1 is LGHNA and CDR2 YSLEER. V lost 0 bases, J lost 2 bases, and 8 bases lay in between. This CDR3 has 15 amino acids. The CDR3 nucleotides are TGCGCCAGCAGCCAAGAGTCGGGGACCTACAATGAGCAGTTCTTC. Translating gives CASSQESGTYNEQFF.

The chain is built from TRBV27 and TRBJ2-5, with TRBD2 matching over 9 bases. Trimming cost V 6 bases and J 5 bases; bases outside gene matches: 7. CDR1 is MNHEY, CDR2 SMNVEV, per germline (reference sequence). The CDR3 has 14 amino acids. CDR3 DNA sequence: TGTGCCAGCAGCCCGCTAGCGGGACACGAGACCCAGTACTTC. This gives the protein CASSPLAGHETQYF.

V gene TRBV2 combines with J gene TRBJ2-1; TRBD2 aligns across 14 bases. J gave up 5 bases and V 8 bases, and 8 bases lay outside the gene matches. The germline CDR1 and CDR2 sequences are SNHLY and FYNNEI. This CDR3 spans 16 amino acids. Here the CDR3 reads CASGLAGGTPHNEQFF. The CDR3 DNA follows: TGTGCCAGCGGACTAGCGGGGGGAACCCCTCACAATGAGCAGTTCTTC.

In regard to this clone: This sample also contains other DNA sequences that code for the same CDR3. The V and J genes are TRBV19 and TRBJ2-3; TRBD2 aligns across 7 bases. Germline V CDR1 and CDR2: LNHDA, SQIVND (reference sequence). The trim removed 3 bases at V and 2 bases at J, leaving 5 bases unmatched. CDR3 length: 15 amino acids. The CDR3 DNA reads TGTGCCAGTAGTATTAGACTAGCTGCCACAGATACGCAGTATTTT. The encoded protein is CASSIRLAATDTQYF.